This T cell receptor beta chain was captured in a study of T cell therapy after organ transplantation. Study overall: Therapy products were autologous CMV-specific T cells, peptide-expanded for roughly two weeks.

By share, this clone ranks as medium-sized (0.01 to 0.1%). The antigen is not known. Profiling relied on immunoSEQ multiplex PCR, and the TCRdb table lists in-frame clones only, not all of them. Here the sample spans 4,000 to 6,000 clones, 65% to 80% being singletons. Study-wide points: Confounding by concurrent antirejection or antiviral medications was not assessed. Endogenous clonotypes not in therapy products appeared after therapy alongside transferred ones.

Time point given: 4-8 weeks after completion of therapy. Trimming shortened V by 0 bases and J by 0 bases, and 7 bases separated the two germline ends. The CDR3 covers 15 residues. Germline V CDR1 and CDR2: SGHRS, YFSETQ. The TCR sequence derives from a human patient who had received a solid organ transplant and had CMV disease. A subset of T cells may come from the graft donor. V gene TRBV5-1 combines with J gene TRBJ1-3; D gene ambiguous. The sample was CD8+ T cells from blood, taken after autologous CMV-specific T cell therapy. CDR3 in amino acids: CASSLAGSSGNTIYF. CDR3 DNA: TGCGCCAGCAGCTTGGCAGGCAGCTCTGGAAACACCATATATTTT.